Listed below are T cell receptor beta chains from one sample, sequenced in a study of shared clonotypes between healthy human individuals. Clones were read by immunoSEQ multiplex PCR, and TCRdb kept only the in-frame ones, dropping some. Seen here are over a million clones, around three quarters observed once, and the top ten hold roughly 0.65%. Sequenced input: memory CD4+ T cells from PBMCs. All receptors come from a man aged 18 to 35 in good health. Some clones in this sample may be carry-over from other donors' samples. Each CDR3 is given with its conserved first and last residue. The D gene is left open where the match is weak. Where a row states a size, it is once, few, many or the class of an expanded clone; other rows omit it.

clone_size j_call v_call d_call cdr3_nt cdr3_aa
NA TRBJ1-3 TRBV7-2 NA TGTGCCAGCAGCTTCCTGACCTTCTCTGGAAACACCATATATTTT CASSFLTFSGNTIYF
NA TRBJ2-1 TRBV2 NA TGTGCCAGCAGTGAATCCGCGAGGGTCTTC CASSESARVF
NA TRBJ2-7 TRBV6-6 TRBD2 TGTGCCAGCAGTTACAGAACTAGCGCACTTATCTACGAGCAGTACTTC CASSYRTSALIYEQYF
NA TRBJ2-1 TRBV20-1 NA TGCAGTGCCTCAAGGGGGGCTGAGCAGTTCTTC CSASRGAEQFF
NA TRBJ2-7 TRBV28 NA TGTGCCAGCAGTATACATTATGCGGGACTTTTGGTAAGCTCCTACGAGCAGTACTTC CASSIHYAGLLVSSYEQYF
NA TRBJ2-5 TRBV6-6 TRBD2 TGTGCCAGCAGTTACTCGACCCTAGCGGGAGAGACCCAGTACTTC CASSYSTLAGETQYF
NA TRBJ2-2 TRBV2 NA TGTGCCAGCAGTGACTGGGTCGGGGAGCTGTTTTTT CASSDWVGELFF
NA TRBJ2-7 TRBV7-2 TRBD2 TGTGCCAGCAGCTTAGACACTAGCGGCTCCTACGAGCAGTACTTC CASSLDTSGSYEQYF
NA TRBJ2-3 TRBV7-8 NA TGTGCCAGCAGCTTAGGCCGGCACAGGGATGTCGCAGATACGCAGTATTTT CASSLGRHRDVADTQYF
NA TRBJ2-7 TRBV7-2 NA TGTGCCAGCAGCGCGACAGTATTCCCCTACGAGCAGTACTTC CASSATVFPYEQYF
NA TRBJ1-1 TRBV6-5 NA TGTGCCAGCAGTTACAGGGTCTACACTGAAGCTTTCTTT CASSYRVYTEAFF
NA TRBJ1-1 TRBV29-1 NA TGCAGCGTGAGGACGGTGAACACTGAAGCTTTCTTT CSVRTVNTEAFF
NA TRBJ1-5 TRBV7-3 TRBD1 TGTGCCACCACCGGGACAGGGGGAAATCAGCCCCAGCATTTT CATTGTGGNQPQHF
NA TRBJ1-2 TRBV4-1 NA TGCGCCAGCAGCCAAAGTTTCACCGGGAAGAACTATGGCTACACCTTC CASSQSFTGKNYGYTF
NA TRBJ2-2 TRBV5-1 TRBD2 TGCGCCAGCAGCCAACCTTCTAGCGGGAGTACCGGGGAGCTGTTTTTT CASSQPSSGSTGELFF
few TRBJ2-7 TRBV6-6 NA TGTGCCAGAAGACAAGGGAGGATCTACGAGCAGTACTTC CARRQGRIYEQYF
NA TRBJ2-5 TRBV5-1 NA TGCGCCAGCAGCCCAGGAGGGGGGCTGAGGGAGACCCAGTACTTC CASSPGGGLRETQYF
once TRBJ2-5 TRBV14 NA TGTGCCAGCAGCCGTGTTCGGGACAAAGAGACCCAGTACTTC CASSRVRDKETQYF
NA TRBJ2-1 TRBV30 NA TGTGCCTTACGCCAGGGGCCTGAGCAGTTCTTC CALRQGPEQFF
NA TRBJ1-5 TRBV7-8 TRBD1 TGTGCCAGCAGCCAGGGGGCTGGTCAGCCCCAGCATTTT CASSQGAGQPQHF
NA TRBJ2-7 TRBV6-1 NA TGTGCCAGCAGAAGGGGGTCCGTCTACGAGCAGTACTTC CASRRGSVYEQYF
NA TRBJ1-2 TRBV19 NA TGTGCCAGTAGCCTCTCGGGGAGAAACTATGGCTACACCTTC CASSLSGRNYGYTF
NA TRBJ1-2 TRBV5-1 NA TGCGCCAGCAGCGCCCGGGAGGCTTATGGCTACACCTTC CASSAREAYGYTF
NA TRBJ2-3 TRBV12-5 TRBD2 TGTGCTAGTGGTTTAGGACTAGCAGCGGCAGATACGCAGTATTTT CASGLGLAAADTQYF
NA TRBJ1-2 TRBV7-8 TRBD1 TGTGCCAGCAGCTTAGGGAGAGGACAGGGAAAATTTGGTGGCTACACCTTC CASSLGRGQGKFGGYTF
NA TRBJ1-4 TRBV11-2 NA TGTGCCAGCAGCCCCGGATATGCAACTAATGAAAAACTGTTTTTT CASSPGYATNEKLFF
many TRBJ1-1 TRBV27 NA TGTGCCAGCACCCCAGACATGAACACTGAAGCTTTCTTT CASTPDMNTEAFF
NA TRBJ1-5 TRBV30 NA TGTGCCTGGAGTGTAGGCAGGGACCAGCCCCAGCATTTT CAWSVGRDQPQHF
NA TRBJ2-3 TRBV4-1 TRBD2 TGCGCCAGCAGCCCCCGACTAGCGGGATTGTCAGATACGCAGTATTTT CASSPRLAGLSDTQYF
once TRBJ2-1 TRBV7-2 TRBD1 TGTGCCAGCAGCTTAGTATCCGGGACAGGGTACAATGAGCAGTTCTTC CASSLVSGTGYNEQFF
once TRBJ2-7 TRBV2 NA TGTGCCAGCAGTGAAGGGGAAGCGAAAGGTTACGAGCAGTACTTC CASSEGEAKGYEQYF
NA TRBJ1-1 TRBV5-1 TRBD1 TGCGCCAGCAGCTTCCAGGGGGGTCGCACTGAAGCTTTCTTT CASSFQGGRTEAFF
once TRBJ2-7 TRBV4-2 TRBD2 TGTGCCAGCAGCCAAGAACCCTTTGTGCGGGGGTATAGCTCCTACGAGCAGTACTTC CASSQEPFVRGYSSYEQYF
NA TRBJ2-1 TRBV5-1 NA TGCGCCAGCAGCTCGGGTGAGAACAACCGGGACTTAGAGTTCTTC CASSSGENNRDLEFF
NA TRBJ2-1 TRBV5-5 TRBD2 TGTGCCAGCAGCTCCTTCCCGGGACTAGCGGGAAATGAGCAGTTCTTC CASSSFPGLAGNEQFF
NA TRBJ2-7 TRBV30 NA TGTGCCTGGGGGGGAGTAACCTACGAGCAGTACTTC CAWGGVTYEQYF
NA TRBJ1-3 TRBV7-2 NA TGTGCCAGCAGCTTCGACATCTCTGGAAACACCATATATTTT CASSFDISGNTIYF
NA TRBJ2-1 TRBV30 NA TGTGCCTGGTCTGCGGTCCGGGACTTGCAGTTCTTC CAWSAVRDLQFF
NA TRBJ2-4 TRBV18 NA TGTGCCAGCTCACGCCTAGCGAGCAGCATTCAGTACTTC CASSRLASSIQYF
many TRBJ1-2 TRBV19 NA TGTGCCAGTAGTGTCGGACAGAACCTAGCACCTAACTATGGCTACACCTTC CASSVGQNLAPNYGYTF
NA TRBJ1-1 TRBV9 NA TGTGCCAGCAGCCCCGCCGTGAACACTGAAGCTTTCTTT CASSPAVNTEAFF
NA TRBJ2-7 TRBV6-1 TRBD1 TGTGCCAGCAGCGAACAGGGGGCGAGCGACGAGCAGTACTTC CASSEQGASDEQYF
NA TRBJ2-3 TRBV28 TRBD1 TGTGCCCACGGGGACAGACAAACAGATACGCAGTATTTT CAHGDRQTDTQYF
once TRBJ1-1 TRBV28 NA TGTGCCAGCAGTGGGAGGACACAAGAAGCTTTCTTT CASSGRTQEAFF
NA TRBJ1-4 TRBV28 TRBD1 TGTGCCAGCAGGTGGACAGGGGGTGAAAAACTGTTTTTT CASRWTGGEKLFF
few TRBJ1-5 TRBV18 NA TGTGCCAGCTCACCGGGGAGCAATCAGCCCCAGCATTTT CASSPGSNQPQHF
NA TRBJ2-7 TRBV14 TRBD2 TGTGCCAGCAGCCGGGCGGGAGCCTACGAGCAGTACTTC CASSRAGAYEQYF
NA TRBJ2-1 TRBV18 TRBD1 TGTGCCAGCTCACAACAACAAGGGGGCGGTGAGCAGTTCTTC CASSQQQGGGEQFF
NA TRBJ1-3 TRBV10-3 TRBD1 TGTGCCATCAGTGGGGGACGAGGGGGCTCGGGAAACACCATATATTTT CAISGGRGGSGNTIYF
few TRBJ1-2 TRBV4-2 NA TGTGCCAGCAGCCAAACACAGGGAAGCTATGGCTACACCTTC CASSQTQGSYGYTF
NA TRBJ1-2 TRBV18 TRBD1 TGTGCCAGCTCACCGGACAGGGGGAACTATGGCTACACCTTC CASSPDRGNYGYTF
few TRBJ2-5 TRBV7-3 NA TGTGCCAGCAGCTTAAGGTCTGGGGCTTGGGAGACCCAGTACTTC CASSLRSGAWETQYF